What follows are 24 T cell receptor beta chains derived from one specimen sequenced in a study of T cells expressing NK-cell markers. TCRdb reprocessed the 5' RACE reads, keeping one entry per CDR3 protein, no DNA. In total, the table holds about 260,000 distinct CDR3 sequences. Sequenced sample: blood T cells: a sorted CD56 or NKG2C T cell subset, CD4+ or CD8+ T cells, or bulk PBMC T cells (not recorded which). The origin of the receptors is a man aged 18 to 29 in good health.

The genes are TRBV7-6 and TRBJ1-3. The CDR3 consists of 16 residues. Germline-derived CDR1 and CDR2 are SGHVS and FNYEAQ. The CDR3 region is CASSLAGISPGNTIYF.

The V gene is TRBV5-1, the J gene TRBJ2-6. The germline V gene encodes CDR1 SGHRS and CDR2 YFSETQ. The CDR3 has 17 amino acids. The CDR3 here is CASKLGQVNSGANVLTF.

The gene calls are TRBV4-2 and TRBJ2-5; TCRdb calls TRBD1, which cannot be checked without DNA. CDR3 length equals 14 residues. Germline CDR1 LGHNA, CDR2 YNFKEQ. The CDR3 region is CASSPQDSQETQYF.

The chain recombines TRBV4-1 with TRBJ1-2. In germline, CDR1 is MGHRA, CDR2 YSYEKL. The CDR3 is made up of 13 amino acids. The CDR3 here is CASSQGGKDGYTF.

The rearrangement joins TRBV6-2 or TRBV6-3 to TRBJ2-1; TCRdb picks TRBD2, but there is no DNA to check that call. The CDR3 runs 17 residues. Germline V gene data show CDR1 as MNHEY and CDR2 as SVGEGT. The chain's CDR3 is CASSFLAGGPSSNEQFF.

The chain is built from TRBV12-3 or TRBV12-4 and TRBJ1-5; TCRdb returns TRBD1, unconfirmable since there is no DNA. This CDR3 is built from 15 residues. CDR3 residues: CASTQSRQTGQPQHF.

J is TRBJ2-1 and V is TRBV11-2; there is no DNA to check the TCRdb D call of TRBD2. The CDR3 loop spans 15 amino acids. The germline CDR1 and CDR2 sequences are SGHAT and FQNNGV. CDR3 region: CASSLVAGSLNEQFF.

The chain carries TRBV4-1 and TRBJ2-2; TCRdb's D call, TRBD1, is unchecked because there is no DNA. This CDR3 contains 16 residues. Germline V CDR1 and CDR2: MGHRA, YSYEKL. The CDR3 sequence: CASSQRGRENTGELFF.

V is TRBV12-5 and J is TRBJ2-1. The CDR3 is made up of 14 amino acids. Germline V gives CDR1 LGHNT, CDR2 FRNRAP. The chain's CDR3 is CASGTVHPKNEQFF.

The chain joins TRBV6-5 to TRBJ2-2; TCRdb's D call of TRBD1 is untestable without DNA. Germline V gene data show CDR1 as MNHEY and CDR2 as SVGAGI. The CDR3 loop spans 15 amino acids. CDR3 sequence: CASSYIRVDTGELFF.

The V call is TRBV20-1, the J call TRBJ1-2; TCRdb gives TRBD1 as the D gene, but with no DNA this cannot be confirmed. The CDR3 has 12 residues. Germline CDR1 DFQATT, CDR2 SNEGSKA (reference sequence). The chain's CDR3 is CSASLDRGGYTF.

V and J are TRBV19 and TRBJ2-2; the D call of TRBD2 rests on TCRdb alone, since no DNA is present to check it. Germline CDR1 LNHDA, CDR2 SQIVND (reference sequence). The CDR3 sequence is 16 residues long. CDR3 in amino acids: CASSHRPGLADRELFF.

This chain connects TRBV27 to TRBJ2-5; TCRdb's assignment of TRBD2 cannot be checked, as there is no DNA. Germline loops: CDR1 MNHEY, CDR2 SMNVEV (reference sequence). The CDR3 has 16 residues. CDR3: CASSARTSSRQETQYF.

The gene calls are TRBV15 and TRBJ2-3; TCRdb selects TRBD2, and the lack of DNA leaves this call unchecked. The germline CDR1 and CDR2 sequences are LNHNV and YYDKDF (reference sequence). The CDR3 spans 15 residues. The CDR3 loop is CATGGLAGEPDTQYF.

V usage is TRBV29-1 and J usage is TRBJ2-3; TCRdb indicates TRBD1, and absent DNA this call remains unverified. This CDR3 region has 13 residues. The V gene's germline CDR1 is SQVTM and CDR2 ANQGSEA. CDR3 protein: CSVRQLSTDTQYF.

V usage is TRBV7-2 and J usage is TRBJ2-1. This CDR3 contains 13 residues. In germline, CDR1 is SGHTA, CDR2 FQGNSA. The CDR3 loop is CASSLVADNEQFF.

The chain is built from TRBV10-1 and TRBJ2-4; checking the TCRdb D call of TRBD1 is not possible without DNA. The CDR3 is 13 amino acids. The V gene's germline CDR1 is WNHNN and CDR2 SYGVQD (reference sequence). CDR3: CASSETGLNIQYF.

The chain links TRBV6-1 to TRBJ1-2. This CDR3 is built from 13 residues. Germline CDR1 and CDR2: MNHNS and SASEGT. The CDR3 here is CASTAAINYGYTF.

The rearrangement joins TRBV20-1 to TRBJ1-1; without DNA, the TCRdb call of TRBD1 cannot be checked. Germline values: CDR1 DFQATT, CDR2 SNEGSKA (reference sequence). The CDR3 loop spans 14 amino acids. This chain's CDR3 is CSATSGTDDTEAFF.

V and J are TRBV2 and TRBJ1-4. CDR3 length: 15 residues. Germline lookup yields CDR1 SNHLY and CDR2 FYNNEI. CDR3 amino acids: CASNLGRGDNEKLFF.

The genes are TRBV2 and TRBJ2-3; the D gene TCRdb calls, TRBD2, cannot be checked with no DNA. CDR3 length equals 12 residues. CDR1 and CDR2 from the germline V gene are SNHLY and FYNNEI. The chain's CDR3 is CASRRRADTQYF.

V and J are TRBV12-3 or TRBV12-4 and TRBJ2-3. CDR3 length equals 17 residues. The CDR3 is CASSFYPSAPSTDTQYF.

The rearrangement joins TRBV11-3 to TRBJ1-2. The CDR3 sequence is 12 residues long. Germline V CDR1 and CDR2: SGHNT, YENEEA. Here the CDR3 reads CASSLGSSGYTF.

The chain recombines TRBV24-1 with TRBJ2-1; TCRdb returns TRBD2, unconfirmable since there is no DNA. The CDR3 sequence is 13 residues long. Germline V gene data show CDR1 as KGHDR and CDR2 as SFDVKD. The CDR3 reads CATSDRGTTEQFF.